One sample yielded the 23 T cell receptor beta chains listed below, sequenced in a study of blood T cell repertoires in COVID-19. Profiled with immunoSEQ multiplex PCR; TCRdb holds only in-frame clones, not every one. The table has 200,000 to 300,000 clones, roughly 81% seen once. The sequenced sample consisted of peripheral blood. The receptors were gathered from a man over 45 with acute or convalescent COVID-19.

The genes are TRBV6-5 and TRBJ2-7, with D possibly TRBD1 on 6 matching bases. The V end lost 6 bases, the J end lost 5 bases, and 11 bases lay between the germline ends. This CDR3 spans 12 amino acids. The germline gives CDR1 MNHEY, CDR2 SVGAGI. The CDR3 nucleotides read TGTGCCAGCAGCCCCACAGGGAACGAGCAGTACTTC. Its protein product is CASSPTGNEQYF.

This clone has more than one count but fewer than ten. The CDR3, as DNA: TGTGCCAGCAGCTTGGGACGGCTAGGGAACACCGGGGAGCTGTTTTTT. Its translation: CASSLGRLGNTGELFF. The gene calls are TRBV5-4 and TRBJ2-2; D call uncertain. Germline V gene lookup returns CDR1 SGHNT and CDR2 YYREEE (reference sequence). There are 16 residues in the CDR3. The V end lost 0 bases, the J end lost 1 base, and 10 bases lay between the germline ends. Full variable domain (missing parts from reference TRBV5-4 and TRBJ2-2): ETGVTQSPTHLIKTRGQQVTLRCSSQSGHNTVSWYQQALGQGPQFIFQYYREEENGRGNFPPRFSGLQFPNYSSELNVNALELDDSALYLCASSLGRLGNTGELFFGEGSRLTVL.

Only one count was recorded for this clone. This chain uses TRBV27 with TRBJ1-1; D is unclear. This CDR3 contains 12 residues. CDR1 is MNHEY and CDR2 is SMNVEV in the germline V gene (reference sequence). V lost 3 bases, J lost 6 bases, and 8 bases lay in between. The chain's CDR3 is CASSFRGAEAFF. Written as DNA, the CDR3 is TGTGCCAGCAGTTTCCGGGGAGCTGAAGCTTTCTTT.

The chain joins TRBV3-1 (or the pseudogene TRBV3-2) to TRBJ1-2; 9 nucleotides match TRBD1. The CDR3 length is 17 residues. The V segment lost 1 base and the J segment 3 bases; nucleotides outside the gene matches: 9. Germline loops: CDR1 LGHDT, CDR2 YNNKEL (reference sequence). The CDR3 protein is CASSQGVSGQGYYGYTF. The CDR3 DNA sequence: TGTGCCAGCAGCCAAGGGGTCTCGGGACAGGGATACTATGGCTACACCTTC.

This clone has more than one count but fewer than ten. This sequence joins TRBV30 and TRBJ2-7, with 9 nucleotides matching TRBD1. The CDR3 consists of 14 residues. CDR1 and CDR2 (germline): GTSNPN, SVGIG (reference sequence). Losses at the gene ends were 7 bases for V and 6 bases for J; bases not matched to a gene: 13. In DNA form, the CDR3 reads TGTGCCTCTACCACCGGGACAGGGCCCTCCGAGCAGTACTTC. Translating it yields CASTTGTGPSEQYF. The whole variable domain, filled in from reference TRBV30 and TRBJ2-7, reads SQTIHQWPATLVQPVGSPLSLECTVEGTSNPNLYWYRQAAGRGLQLLFYSVGIGQISSEVPQNLSASRPQDRQFILSSKKLLLSDSGFYLCASTTGTGPSEQYFGPGTRLTVT.

The genes are TRBV23-1 and TRBJ1-2; no clear D. TRBV23-1 is identified as an open reading frame with a role that is uncertain. V was pared by 0 bases and J by 2 bases, with 7 bases between. The CDR3 has 14 residues. The CDR3 DNA follows: TGCGCCAGCAGTCAATCGTGGCAGAACTATGGCTACACCTTC. As protein: CASSQSWQNYGYTF.

V usage is TRBV5-1 and J usage is TRBJ1-4, with TRBD1 matching over 7 bases. This CDR3 comprises 16 residues. CDR1 SGHRS and CDR2 YFSETQ come from the germline V gene. Germline trimming cut 0 bases from V and 8 bases from J; bases unmatched to any gene: 10. The CDR3 sequence: CASSLAGAGGREKLFF. The CDR3 DNA is TGCGCCAGCAGCTTGGCCGGTGCAGGGGGAAGGGAAAAACTGTTTTTT.

The chain combines TRBV25-1 with TRBJ1-5; the D gene is possibly TRBD1 (5 bases). CDR3 length equals 15 residues. Germline CDR1 is MGHDK and CDR2 is SYGVNS. V was clipped by 1 base and J by 0 bases, with 7 bases between them. The CDR3 DNA reads as TGTGCCAGCAGTGAATGGACAAATAGCAATCAGCCCCAGCATTTT. It specifies CASSEWTNSNQPQHF.

The chain recombines TRBV7-9 with TRBJ2-1; TRBD1 matches at 8 bases. The CDR3 consists of 15 residues. CDR1 SEHNR and CDR2 FQNEAQ come from the germline V gene (reference sequence). V dropped 5 bases and J dropped 9; count of bases not matched to a gene: 12. CDR3 nucleotide sequence: TGTGCCAGCAGCGCCTCGGACAGGGCTCTCGGTGAGCAGTTCTTC. Translating it yields CASSASDRALGEQFF.

In DNA, the CDR3 is TGTGCCACCAGTCAGGGGATCGCGGCACCCCTCCACTTT. Its protein product is CATSQGIAAPLHF. The V and J genes are TRBV24-1 and TRBJ1-6; TRBD1 might be the D (6 bases). The germline V gene has CDR1 KGHDR and CDR2 SFDVKD. This CDR3 region has 13 residues. Deletions cut 6 bases from V and 11 bases from J, with 13 bases between.

The genes are TRBV15 and TRBJ2-1, with 7 positions matching TRBD2. The CDR3 extends over 16 amino acids. Germline V lookup: CDR1 LNHNV, CDR2 YYDKDF (reference sequence). Trimming removed 1 base from V and 5 bases from J; junction bases left unmatched: 8. The CDR3 protein is CATSRGLSGRDNEQFF. The CDR3 DNA reads TGTGCCACCAGCAGAGGTCTGAGTGGGAGGGACAATGAGCAGTTCTTC. The variable domain in full, with the rest retrieved from reference TRBV15 and TRBJ2-1, is DAMVIQNPRYQVTQFGKPVTLSCSQTLNHNVMYWYQQKSSQAPKLLFHYYDKDFNNEADTPDNFQSRRPNTSFCFLDIRSPGLGDTAMYLCATSRGLSGRDNEQFFGPGTRLTVL.

J is TRBJ2-7 and V is TRBV4-1; D is possibly TRBD1 (6 bases). The V gene's germline CDR1 is MGHRA and CDR2 YSYEKL. The V gene lost 1 base and the J gene lost 5 bases, with 12 bases spanning the gap. There are 14 residues in the CDR3. The CDR3 coding sequence is TGCGCCAGCAGCCAAGCACAGGGTAGCGACGAGCAGTACTTC. Translation: CASSQAQGSDEQYF.

J is TRBJ1-5 and V is TRBV5-6; TRBD1 is a possible D gene (6 bases). This CDR3 is 13 amino acids long. V gave up 3 bases and J gave up 6 bases, with 10 bases separating them. The germline V gene has CDR1 SGHDT and CDR2 YYEEEE. CDR3 region: CASSSGEIQPQHF. The CDR3 nucleotides are TGTGCCAGCAGCTCAGGGGAGATTCAGCCCCAGCATTTT.

This chain connects TRBV5-1 to TRBJ2-7; 7 nucleotides line up with TRBD1. The CDR3 is 15 residues long. Germline CDR1 is SGHRS and CDR2 is YFSETQ. V lost 2 bases to trimming and J lost 3 bases; unmatched junction nucleotides: 8. The CDR3 loop reads CASSFSTGYHYEQYF. Here the CDR3 DNA reads TGCGCCAGCAGCTTTTCGACAGGGTATCACTACGAGCAGTACTTC.

For the CDR3, the DNA is TGTGCCAGCAGCTTAGCAGGGGCAGGGACCTACGAGCAGTACTTC. As protein: CASSLAGAGTYEQYF. V gene TRBV7-9 combines with J gene TRBJ2-7; tentative D call: TRBD1 (5 bases). This CDR3 is 15 amino acids long. Trimming removed 0 bases at V and 2 bases at J, with 11 bases between. CDR1 is SEHNR, CDR2 FQNEAQ, per germline (reference sequence).

This chain connects TRBV11-2 to TRBJ1-2; 11 bases match TRBD1. CDR1 and CDR2 (germline): SGHAT, FQNNGV. The CDR3 runs 16 residues. V shed 4 bases and J 7 bases; nucleotides not matched to a gene: 11. CDR3 sequence reads: CASSSGTGGSLGGYTF. The CDR3 coding sequence is TGTGCCAGCAGCTCCGGGACAGGGGGTAGTCTAGGTGGCTACACCTTC.

The V and J genes are TRBV19 and TRBJ1-1; no clear D. CDR3 length equals 14 residues. V lost 8 bases to trimming and J lost 1 base, with 14 bases between them. CDR1 and CDR2 from the germline V gene are LNHDA and SQIVND (reference sequence). For the CDR3, the DNA is TGTGCCAGTGATCCCAGAACGGGGAACACTGAAGCTTTCTTT. It is translated as CASDPRTGNTEAFF.

The rearrangement uses TRBV21-1 and TRBJ1-4; the D call of TRBD1 is as the table states it, not checked on the DNA. TRBV21-1 is described as a pseudogene. The CDR3 has 16 amino acids. The CDR3 loop reads CASSARDREINEKLFF. For the CDR3, the DNA is TGTGCCAGCAGCGCCCGGGACAGGGAGATAAATGAAAAACTGTTTTTT.

This chain links TRBV10-2 with TRBJ1-5; the D gene is possibly TRBD1 (5 bases). Germline V CDR1 and CDR2: WSHSY, SAAADI. This CDR3 is built from 15 residues. V lost 4 bases to trimming and J lost 0 bases, with 10 bases between them. CDR3 region: CASSGGRVSNQPQHF. DNA of the CDR3: TGCGCCAGCAGTGGGGGCAGGGTTAGCAATCAGCCCCAGCATTTT.

The CDR3 sequence: CASSQRDRGPGVDQPQHF. CDR3 in DNA: TGCGCCAGCAGCCAGCGGGACAGGGGCCCCGGGGTTGATCAGCCCCAGCATTTT. This chain connects TRBV4-1 to TRBJ1-5; 10 nucleotides agree with TRBD1. The CDR3 sequence is 18 residues long. J was trimmed by 5 bases and V by 3 bases; bases with no gene match: 13. Germline V gives CDR1 MGHRA, CDR2 YSYEKL.

This chain joins TRBV9 and TRBJ2-7; no reliable D call. This CDR3 has 13 residues. V was pared by 4 bases and J by 1 base, with 9 bases between. The germline CDR1 and CDR2 sequences are SGDLS and YYNGEE. In nucleotides, the CDR3 is TGTGCCAGCAGCCCGAAGCATTCCTACGAGCAGTACTTC. It translates to CASSPKHSYEQYF.

This clone was seen a few times. The chain employs TRBV30 and TRBJ2-3; 8 bases fit TRBD2. The CDR3 sequence is 14 residues long. V was clipped by 6 bases and J by 6 bases; unmatched bases: 11. Germline V CDR1 and CDR2: GTSNPN, SVGIG (reference sequence). The CDR3 loop reads CACRGLEISDTQYF. The CDR3 region has the DNA TGTGCCTGCCGGGGACTAGAGATTTCGGATACGCAGTATTTT.

The V gene is TRBV5-1, the J gene TRBJ1-6; D gene unclear. The germline V and J ends were trimmed by 0 bases and 9 bases, with 7 bases remaining between them. This CDR3 has 13 amino acids. Germline values: CDR1 SGHRS, CDR2 YFSETQ. Here the CDR3 DNA reads TGCGCCAGCAGCTTGGACAATTCTTCACCCCTCCACTTT. Translated: CASSLDNSSPLHF.